This T cell receptor beta chain appears in the sequencing data of a study of shared clonotypes between healthy human individuals. Positive CCR7 selection of CD45RO-negative cells yielded the naive CD8 cells, and terminally differentiated effector memory CD45RA+ cells were excluded. Across several immunoSEQ plates, the genomic DNA of each subset was split evenly. Data came from immunoSEQ multiplex PCR; TCRdb stores just in-frame clones and leaves some out. The sample has about 2.1 million clones, roughly 93% seen once; the top ten hold around 1.8%. Trimming shortened V by 5 bases and J by 2 bases, and 12 bases separated the two germline ends. The V gene's germline CDR1 is MDHEN and CDR2 SYDVKM. CDR3 size: 14 residues. Regarding this clone: Other DNA sequences within the sample encode an identical CDR3.

Sequencing used naive CD8+ T cells from PBMCs. The chain has TRBV28 and TRBJ2-5; D gene unclear. This sequence originates from a young man in good health. Some clones in this sample may be carry-over from other donors' samples. The CDR3 protein is CASSLLGPQETQYF. CDR3 coding DNA: TGTGCCAGCAGTCTCCTCGGGCCGCAAGAGACCCAGTACTTC.